This T cell receptor (beta chain) was identified in a study of blood T cell repertoires in COVID-19. Overall study: Sources were T cells, B-cell-depleted T cells, or PBMCs; the material itself was cDNA or gDNA.

The table came from immunoSEQ multiplex PCR; TCRdb's copy has only in-frame clones and leaves some out. The repertoire holds some 200,000 clones, with more than 75% as singletons. Germline loops: CDR1 SGHVS, CDR2 FQNEAQ. This CDR3 comprises 18 residues. V was shortened by 3 bases and J by 7 bases, with 24 bases between the two germline ends. The sample was peripheral blood. The clonotype comes from a woman aged 45-59 years with active or convalescent COVID-19. The chain carries TRBV7-8 and TRBJ1-4; perhaps TRBD1 as D (5 bases). The CDR3 is CASSFTGGLTGEIEKLFF. The CDR3 bases are TGTGCCAGCAGCTTCACCGGGGGGTTGACGGGGGAGATTGAAAAACTGTTTTTT.